This entry concerns a single T cell receptor beta chain. Its antigen is unidentified. The data were obtained in a study of T cell responses to AZD1222 COVID-19 vaccine. Regarding the study as a whole: Spike was spanned by vaccine-associated CD4 TCRs, with dominance at 160-218 and 743-854.

Profiled with immunoSEQ multiplex PCR; TCRdb holds only in-frame clones, not every one. The sample has tens of thousands of clones; 86% are singletons. This clonotype was obtained from an adult in good health. The material was peripheral blood, obtained on day 0 of AZD1222 vaccination.

The CDR3, as DNA: TGTGCCAGCAGTTACTCGTGGGGAGACACTGAAGCTTTCTTT. Amino acid sequence: CASSYSWGDTEAFF. The V call is TRBV6-2 or TRBV6-3, the J call TRBJ1-1, with D hard to call. CDR1 and CDR2 from the germline V gene are MNHEY and SVGEGT. The CDR3 runs 14 residues. Trimming pared 0 bases from V and 3 bases from J, leaving 8 bases between.